Listed below are T cell receptor beta chains from one sample, sequenced in a study of blood T cell repertoires in COVID-19. Only in-frame clones appear in the TCRdb table, and some are missing; sequencing was by immunoSEQ multiplex PCR. The top ten hold 3.2% of the sample, which has 150,000 to 200,000 clones, around 83% seen once. The sample was PBMCs or T cells enriched from blood (not recorded which). These receptors came from a woman aged 25-40 years who had been exposed to COVID-19. The CDR3 runs from the conserved cysteine through the conserved F or W. The D gene is left open where the match is weak. Expanded clones are given a class, and other clones once, few, many or no size at all.

TRBV7-9	TRBJ2-2	.	.	CASSLDGLAIGELFF	TGTGCCAGCAGCTTAGACGGGCTAGCGATCGGGGAGCTGTTTTTT
TRBV27	TRBJ2-3	TRBD2	.	CASSLYGGVSDTQYF	TGTGCCAGCAGTTTATACGGGGGGGTATCAGATACGCAGTATTTT
TRBV19	TRBJ1-4	.	.	CASSSRTENFATNEKLFF	TGTGCCAGTAGTTCTCGGACAGAGAACTTTGCAACTAATGAAAAACTGTTTTTT
TRBV7-2	TRBJ1-1	.	once	CASSLLMGLNTEAFF	TGTGCCAGCAGCTTATTGATGGGGCTCAACACTGAAGCTTTCTTT
TRBV19	TRBJ2-1	TRBD1	.	CASSIGTGYWNEQFF	TGTGCCAGTAGTATCGGGACAGGGTATTGGAATGAGCAGTTCTTC
TRBV7-3	TRBJ2-5	TRBD2	.	CASSLRGVAGKGETQYF	TGTGCCAGCAGCCTCCGAGGGGTAGCGGGGAAGGGAGAGACCCAGTACTTC
TRBV28	TRBJ2-7	.	.	CASSLASAGRAEQYF	TGTGCCAGCAGTTTAGCGTCGGCAGGGCGTGCCGAGCAGTACTTC
TRBV21-1	TRBJ2-1	.	.	CASSKTRPPYNEQFF	TGTGCCAGCAGCAAGACTAGACCTCCCTACAATGAGCAGTTCTTC
TRBV7-8	TRBJ2-7	TRBD1	.	CASSSGTGGYEQYF	TGTGCCAGCAGCTCCGGGACAGGGGGCTACGAGCAGTACTTC
TRBV7-9	TRBJ2-2	.	.	CASSRDTGELFF	TGTGCCAGCAGCAGAGACACCGGGGAGCTGTTTTTT
TRBV27	TRBJ2-7	TRBD1	.	CASRRRTGYEQYF	TGTGCCAGCAGGAGAAGGACAGGGTACGAGCAGTACTTC
TRBV27	TRBJ2-1	TRBD2	few	CASSYSGGPLFEQFF	TGTGCCAGCAGTTATAGCGGGGGGCCCCTCTTTGAGCAGTTCTTC
TRBV9	TRBJ2-3	TRBD2	.	CASSPQPSGGADTQYF	TGTGCCAGCAGCCCCCAACCAAGCGGGGGAGCAGATACGCAGTATTTT
TRBV11-2	TRBJ1-4	.	.	CASSRAGATNEKLFF	TGTGCCAGCAGCCGGGCGGGGGCAACTAATGAAAAACTGTTTTTT
TRBV5-1	TRBJ2-7	.	.	CASSNQVNRGEQYF	TGCGCCAGCAGCAACCAGGTTAACCGGGGCGAGCAGTACTTC
TRBV6-5	TRBJ1-5	.	few	CASSYSFSGANQPQHF	TGTGCCAGCAGTTACTCGTTTTCAGGGGCCAATCAGCCCCAGCATTTT
TRBV7-2	TRBJ2-5	TRBD2	few	CASSLVGGGETQYF	TGTGCCAGCAGCTTAGTCGGCGGGGGGGAGACCCAGTACTTC
TRBV7-2	TRBJ1-4	.	.	CASRRGTPREKLFF	TGTGCCAGCAGACGGGGGACTCCTCGGGAAAAACTGTTTTTT
TRBV3-1/TRBV3-2	TRBJ1-2	.	.	CASSQDLVNYGYTF	TGTGCCAGCAGCCAAGATCTTGTAAACTATGGCTACACCTTC
TRBV11-2	TRBJ1-2	.	once	CASSSGAGQSYGYTF	TGTGCCAGCAGCTCAGGGGCCGGCCAGTCCTATGGCTACACCTTC
TRBV6-5	TRBJ2-2	TRBD1	.	CASRQGATGELFF	TGTGCCAGCAGACAGGGGGCCACCGGGGAGCTGTTTTTT
TRBV5-4	TRBJ1-2	.	.	CASSLAGGSAFYGYTF	TGTGCCAGCAGCTTGGCGGGGGGCAGTGCATTCTATGGCTACACCTTC
TRBV29-1	TRBJ2-7	.	.	CSVQGGRYEQYF	TGCAGCGTCCAGGGGGGACGCTACGAGCAGTACTTC
TRBV4-1	TRBJ1-1	.	.	CASSQIGQKNTEAFF	TGCGCCAGCAGCCAGATCGGACAGAAGAACACTGAAGCTTTCTTT
TRBV7-9	TRBJ1-3	.	.	CASRASRSGNTIYF	TGTGCCAGCCGCGCTTCCCGCTCTGGAAACACCATATATTTT
TRBV9	TRBJ2-1	.	once	CASSVGRGPYNEQFF	TGTGCCAGCAGCGTAGGGCGGGGGCCATACAATGAGCAGTTCTTC
TRBV12-5	TRBJ1-4	TRBD1	.	CASGSDRDDEKLFF	TGTGCTAGTGGTTCCGACAGGGACGATGAAAAACTGTTTTTT
TRBV6-5	TRBJ2-7	TRBD1	.	CASRLTTGPEQYF	TGTGCCAGCAGGCTAACGACAGGGCCCGAGCAGTACTTC
TRBV2	TRBJ1-1	.	.	CASSESNIAGLNTEAFF	TGTGCCAGCAGTGAATCCAACATCGCGGGGCTGAACACTGAAGCTTTCTTT
TRBV7-2	TRBJ2-5	TRBD2	.	CASSSGLRLAGEETQYF	TGTGCCAGCAGCTCCGGACTGAGACTAGCGGGGGAAGAGACCCAGTACTTC
TRBV7-2	TRBJ2-2	TRBD1	.	CASRPDRVNTGELFF	TGTGCCAGCAGGCCGGACAGGGTCAACACCGGGGAGCTGTTTTTT
TRBV9	TRBJ2-2	TRBD2	.	CASSPQSGVGLTGELFF	TGTGCCAGCAGCCCTCAAAGCGGGGTGGGCCTCACCGGGGAGCTGTTTTTT
TRBV7-2	TRBJ2-3	.	.	CASSQPFLSGTDTQYF	TGTGCCAGCAGCCAACCTTTTTTGTCGGGCACAGATACGCAGTATTTT
TRBV19	TRBJ1-1	.	.	CASSIDNPITAAFF	TGTGCCAGTAGTATCGACAACCCAATCACGGCAGCTTTCTTT
TRBV5-1	TRBJ1-4	TRBD1	once	CASSEDTGGNEKLFF	TGCGCCAGCAGCGAGGACACAGGGGGAAATGAAAAACTGTTTTTT
TRBV6-5	TRBJ1-3	.	.	CASSYSGGGNTIYF	TGTGCCAGCAGTTACTCAGGAGGTGGAAACACCATATATTTT
TRBV7-9	TRBJ1-4	.	.	CASSLDFWAAGEKLFF	TGTGCCAGCAGCTTAGACTTCTGGGCGGCAGGGGAAAAACTGTTTTTT
TRBV3-1/TRBV3-2	TRBJ1-1	.	.	CASSPVQGTEAFF	TGTGCCAGCAGCCCTGTCCAGGGGACTGAAGCTTTCTTT
TRBV4-1	TRBJ2-7	.	.	CASSPVVGARYEQYF	TGCGCCAGCAGCCCCGTCGTTGGGGCGCGGTACGAGCAGTACTTC
TRBV9	TRBJ1-2	TRBD1	.	CASSAGTGGGYGYTF	TGTGCCAGCAGCGCCGGGACAGGGGGCGGCTATGGCTACACCTTC
TRBV7-2	TRBJ2-7	TRBD1	.	CASSLVMGQSYEQYF	TGTGCCAGCAGCTTAGTGATGGGACAGTCCTACGAGCAGTACTTC
TRBV5-6	TRBJ2-1	TRBD2	.	CACHQRGAYNEQFF	TGTGCCTGCCACCAGCGGGGGGCTTACAATGAGCAGTTCTTC
TRBV15	TRBJ2-3	.	.	CATEDSEGADTQYF	TGTGCCACTGAGGACAGTGAAGGGGCAGATACGCAGTATTTT
TRBV6-1	TRBJ2-7	TRBD2	.	CASSVTSGGSDTYEQYF	TGTGCCAGCAGTGTGACTAGCGGGGGGTCCGATACCTACGAGCAGTACTTC
TRBV11-3	TRBJ2-5	TRBD1	.	CASSRRDSQETQYF	TGTGCCAGCAGCCGAAGGGACAGCCAAGAGACCCAGTACTTC
TRBV6-5	TRBJ1-2	TRBD1	.	CASSFGTGGYGYTF	TGTGCCAGCAGCTTCGGGACAGGGGGCTATGGCTACACCTTC
TRBV5-4	TRBJ2-3	.	.	CASSLPGSSTDTQYF	TGTGCCAGCAGCTTGCCGGGGTCGAGCACAGATACGCAGTATTTT
TRBV24-1	TRBJ2-5	TRBD1	.	CATSDSDRFETQYF	TGTGCCACCAGTGATTCGGACAGGTTTGAGACCCAGTACTTC
TRBV2	TRBJ2-7	TRBD1	.	CASSEGGDRASDEQYF	TGTGCCAGCAGTGAGGGGGGGGACAGGGCATCGGACGAGCAGTACTTC
TRBV2	TRBJ2-7	.	once	CASSEGEHYEQYF	TGTGCCAGCAGTGAAGGTGAGCACTACGAGCAGTACTTC
TRBV2	TRBJ2-3	TRBD2	.	CASSDGASGGDTQYF	TGTGCCAGCAGTGACGGGGCTAGCGGGGGAGATACGCAGTATTTT
TRBV7-2	TRBJ1-4	TRBD1	few	CASSGGGGLFF	TGTGCCAGCAGCGGAGGGGGCGGACTGTTTTTT
TRBV25-1	TRBJ2-1	.	.	CASSEINEQFF	TGTGCCAGCAGTGAAATAAATGAGCAGTTCTTC
TRBV29-1	TRBJ1-1	.	once	CSCLANGAGGSTEAFF	TGCAGTTGCCTCGCGAACGGGGCCGGAGGGAGCACTGAAGCTTTCTTT
TRBV6-5	TRBJ1-2	TRBD1	.	CASSSGTGGGGYTF	TGTGCCAGCAGTTCCGGGACAGGGGGAGGCGGCTACACCTTC